The 26 T cell receptor beta chains below were found in one sample sequenced in a study of blood T cell repertoires in COVID-19. Data came from immunoSEQ multiplex PCR; TCRdb stores just in-frame clones and leaves some out. The sample lists fewer than 300,000 clones, around 90% occurring once. The sample taken for sequencing was peripheral blood. These receptors all stem from a woman between 25 and 40 years old with acute or convalescent COVID-19.

The genes are TRBV12-5 and TRBJ2-1, with D possibly TRBD1 on 5 matching bases. The V end lost 2 bases, the J end lost 8 bases, and 16 bases lay between the germline ends. Germline V gene data show CDR1 as LGHNT and CDR2 as FRNRAP. CDR3 length: 15 amino acids. Here the CDR3 reads CASGLPGFGGDEQFF. Here the CDR3 DNA reads TGTGCTAGTGGTTTGCCAGGGTTCGGTGGGGATGAGCAGTTCTTC.

The J gene is TRBJ2-7, the V gene TRBV21-1; TRBD2 is the table's D call, not checked against the DNA. TRBV21-1 is a listed pseudogene. The CDR3 covers 14 residues. The DNA for the CDR3 is TGTGCCAGCAGCACAAGGGGCGGGAGCTACGAGCAGTACTTC. Its protein product is CASSTRGGSYEQYF.

The chain combines TRBV18 with TRBJ1-6, with D tentatively TRBD1 (6 bases). The V end lost 2 bases, the J end lost 11 bases, and 13 bases lay between the germline ends. Germline V lookup: CDR1 KGHSH, CDR2 LQKENI. CDR3 length equals 14 residues. CDR3 sequence reads: CASSPKEQGTPLHF. Here the CDR3 DNA reads TGTGCCAGCTCACCAAAAGAACAGGGAACACCCCTCCACTTT.

This clone was found a few times. This chain joins TRBV27 and TRBJ2-7; D gene unclear. V was pared by 2 bases and J by 6 bases, with 14 bases between. Germline V gene data show CDR1 as MNHEY and CDR2 as SMNVEV (reference sequence). This CDR3 spans 14 amino acids. CDR3 bases: TGTGCCAGCAGTTTAACACAGACCGAGTCCGAGCAGTACTTC. Translated: CASSLTQTESEQYF.

The sample holds one count of this clone. V is TRBV2 and J is TRBJ2-1; TRBD2 matches 10 bases. CDR3 length: 16 amino acids. V lost 6 bases and J lost 8; bases outside the gene matches: 13. The V gene's germline CDR1 is SNHLY and CDR2 FYNNEI. CDR3 coding DNA: TGTGCCAGCAGGCCTGGGGAACTAGCGGGACTACATGAGCAGTTCTTC. This encodes CASRPGELAGLHEQFF.

The V gene is TRBV2, the J gene TRBJ1-3, with D perhaps TRBD1 (6 bases). This CDR3 is 15 amino acids long. Germline CDR1 is SNHLY and CDR2 is FYNNEI. The V and J ends lost 6 bases and 1 base respectively, with 13 bases between them. CDR3 coding DNA: TGTGCCAGCAGGAGGGGGTTTGTGTCTGGAAACACCATATATTTT. Amino acids: CASRRGFVSGNTIYF.

For the CDR3, the DNA is TGTGCCAGCAGGGGACTAGCGAGATACAATGAGCAGTTCTTC. This translates into CASRGLARYNEQFF. The genes are TRBV6-5 and TRBJ2-1; 10 bases are shared with TRBD2. The CDR3 loop spans 14 amino acids. The V and J ends lost 6 bases and 4 bases, in that order; junction bases with no gene match: 3. Looked up from germline, CDR1 is MNHEY and CDR2 is SVGAGI.

A note on this clone: An end of the junction differs from the germline gene, which may be a read error. The rearrangement links TRBV7-7 to TRBJ2-5, with a possible D match to TRBD2 (6 bases). The CDR3 runs to 15 residues. The germline gives CDR1 SSHAT, CDR2 FNYEAQ (reference sequence). The CDR3 region is CASSLAGAGRETQYF. In DNA, the CDR3 is TGTGCTAGCAGCTTAGCCGGGGCAGGGAGGGAGACCCAGTACTTC.

This clone was seen only a few times. The J gene is TRBJ2-1, the V gene TRBV7-9; 8 nucleotides line up with TRBD1. This CDR3 is built from 15 residues. The trim removed 5 bases at V and 3 bases at J, leaving 6 bases unmatched. CDR1 and CDR2 (germline): SEHNR, FQNEAQ (reference sequence). CDR3 sequence reads: CASSLGQGNYNEQFF. The CDR3 DNA reads as TGTGCCAGCAGCCTAGGACAGGGCAACTACAATGAGCAGTTCTTC. The full variable domain, completed using reference TRBV7-9 and TRBJ2-1, is DTGVSQNPRHKITKRGQNVTFRCDPISEHNRLYWYRQTLGQGPEFLTYFQNEAQLEKSRLLSDRFSAERPKGSFSTLEIQRTEQGDSAMYLCASSLGQGNYNEQFFGPGTRLTVL.

The chain is built from TRBV30 and TRBJ1-5; no firm D call. V shed 2 bases and J shed 1 base, with 6 bases lying between them. The CDR3 runs 13 residues. The germline V gene encodes CDR1 GTSNPN and CDR2 SVGIG (reference sequence). The DNA for the CDR3 is TGTGCCTGGAGTACAGAAAGCAATCAGCCCCAGCATTTT. It specifies CAWSTESNQPQHF.

The chain joins TRBV7-2 to TRBJ1-1; D is perhaps TRBD1 (6 bases). The V end lost 2 bases, the J end lost 4 bases, and 11 bases lay between the germline ends. Germline V lookup: CDR1 SGHTA, CDR2 FQGNSA. The CDR3 contains 14 residues. This chain's CDR3 is CASSLTGGLTEAFF. The CDR3 coding sequence is TGTGCCAGCAGCTTAACTGGGGGCCTCACTGAAGCTTTCTTT.

The chain uses TRBV19 and TRBJ1-1, with D possibly being TRBD1 (5 bases). The CDR3 is 15 amino acids. Trimming removed 5 bases at V and 2 bases at J, with 15 bases between. Germline V gene lookup returns CDR1 LNHDA and CDR2 SQIVND (reference sequence). The CDR3 sequence is CASSPPGQLNTEAFF. Here the CDR3 DNA reads TGTGCCAGTAGTCCCCCAGGGCAGCTAAACACTGAAGCTTTCTTT.

As for this clone: The sample holds other DNA sequences that translate to the same CDR3. CDR3 nucleotides: TGCGCCAGCAGCCAAGGGGACTCATCCTACGAGCAGTACTTC. This codes for CASSQGDSSYEQYF. The chain uses TRBV4-1 and TRBJ2-7, with D maybe TRBD2 (6 bases). With 1 base removed from V and 1 base from J, the gap between germline ends came to 8 bases. The CDR3 extends over 14 amino acids. The V gene's germline CDR1 is MGHRA and CDR2 YSYEKL.

The V call is TRBV6-2 or TRBV6-3, the J call TRBJ2-1, with D possibly TRBD1 on 5 matching bases. The CDR3 has 14 amino acids. Germline values: CDR1 MNHEY, CDR2 SVGEGT. V was shortened by 6 bases and J by 9 bases, with 18 bases between the two germline ends. The CDR3 loop reads CASSPWAGLSEQFF. The CDR3 region has the DNA TGTGCCAGCAGCCCATGGGCAGGGCTGAGTGAGCAGTTCTTC.

This clone was picked up a small number of times. This rearrangement joins TRBV7-3 to TRBJ1-2; tentative D call: TRBD1 (6 bases). Germline V lookup: CDR1 SGHTA, CDR2 FQGTGA. The V and J ends lost 5 bases and 5 bases respectively, with 12 bases between them. The length of the CDR3 is 13 residues. The CDR3 sequence: CASSLQGSYGYTF. The DNA for the CDR3 is TGTGCCAGCAGCCTACAGGGTTCTTATGGCTACACCTTC.

The J gene is TRBJ1-2, the V gene TRBV6-1, with D perhaps TRBD1 (6 bases). CDR3 size: 13 residues. Trimming removed 2 bases at V and 4 bases at J, with 8 bases between. Germline CDR1 MNHNS, CDR2 SASEGT. CDR3 nucleotide sequence: TGTGCCAGCAGTGAAATGGGGGCCTATGGCTACACCTTC. This sequence encodes CASSEMGAYGYTF.

The J gene is TRBJ1-3, the V gene TRBV6-5, with D tentatively TRBD1 (5 bases). From germline, CDR1 is MNHEY and CDR2 SVGAGI. This CDR3 is built from 14 residues. Between the trimmed V and J ends, which lost 7 bases and 0 bases, there was a span of 10 bases. CDR3 sequence reads: CASKRRASGNTIYF. As DNA, the CDR3 is TGTGCCAGCAAGCGCAGGGCCTCTGGAAACACCATATATTTT.

J is TRBJ1-1 and V is TRBV24-1; D uncertain. The CDR3 covers 13 residues. Trimming shortened V by 0 bases and J by 10 bases, and 11 bases separated the two germline ends. The germline gives CDR1 KGHDR, CDR2 SFDVKD. The CDR3 DNA is TGTGCCACCAGTGATTTGATGGGCGGGGTAGCTTTCTTT. As protein: CATSDLMGGVAFF.

The chain combines TRBV18 with TRBJ2-1, with D possibly matching TRBD1 (6 bases). The V end lost 4 bases, the J end lost 2 bases, and 18 bases lay between the germline ends. The CDR3 runs 17 residues. Germline CDR1 and CDR2: KGHSH and LQKENI. In nucleotides, the CDR3 is TGTGCCAGCTCACGGGAACAGGGATGGGGCACCTACAATGAGCAGTTCTTC. Protein product: CASSREQGWGTYNEQFF.

This clone has just one count. This CDR3 is CASGRISYNEQFF. CDR3 DNA sequence: TGTGCCAGCGGGAGGATCTCCTACAATGAGCAGTTCTTC. The chain combines TRBV6-6 with TRBJ2-1; D possibly corresponds to TRBD2 (6 bases). This CDR3 has 13 residues. Trimming pared 8 bases from V and 0 bases from J, leaving 8 bases between. The germline V gene has CDR1 MNHNY and CDR2 SVGAGI (reference sequence).

V gene TRBV11-3 combines with J gene TRBJ1-1, with D tentatively TRBD1 (5 bases). The CDR3 spans 16 residues. Looked up from germline, CDR1 is SGHNT and CDR2 is YENEEA. V lost 4 bases to trimming and J lost 5 bases, with 20 bases between them. The CDR3 here is CASSSYNVGQETEAFF. For the CDR3, the DNA is TGTGCCAGCAGCTCGTATAATGTGGGGCAGGAGACTGAAGCTTTCTTT. Full variable domain (outside the CDR3, taken from reference TRBV11-3 and TRBJ1-1): EAGVVQSPRYKIIEKKQPVAFWCNPISGHNTLYWYLQNLGQGPELLIRYENEEAVDDSQLPKDRFSAERLKGVDSTLKIQPAELGDSAVYLCASSSYNVGQETEAFFGQGTRLTVV.

The J gene is TRBJ2-7, the V gene TRBV29-1, with 8 bases that match TRBD2. The J segment lost 2 bases and the V segment lost 3 bases, leaving 6 bases of the junction unmatched. The CDR3 consists of 14 residues. Germline loops: CDR1 SQVTM, CDR2 ANQGSEA. CDR3 protein: CSVENLSGTYEQYF. CDR3 coding DNA: TGCAGCGTTGAGAACCTTAGCGGGACCTACGAGCAGTACTTC.

The CDR3 loop is CASGGGYSNQPQHF. CDR3 coding DNA: TGTGCCAGCGGGGGGGGATATAGCAATCAGCCCCAGCATTTT. The V and J genes are TRBV7-2 and TRBJ1-5; D is possibly TRBD1 (5 bases). Germline V lookup: CDR1 SGHTA, CDR2 FQGNSA. V dropped 8 bases and J dropped 0 bases, with 11 bases sitting between them. The CDR3 spans 14 residues.

The J gene is TRBJ2-7, the V gene TRBV5-6; a weak D match, TRBD1 (6 bases). Germline V lookup: CDR1 SGHDT, CDR2 YYEEEE. This CDR3 is 14 amino acids long. The V end lost 2 bases, the J end lost 2 bases, and 11 bases lay between the germline ends. CDR3 in DNA: TGTGCCAGCAGCTTAGGACAGCGCACCTACGAGCAGTACTTC. This codes for CASSLGQRTYEQYF.

This rearrangement joins TRBV5-1 to TRBJ2-5; D is uncertain. V shed 0 bases and J shed 3 bases, with 15 bases lying between them. The germline V gene encodes CDR1 SGHRS and CDR2 YFSETQ. The CDR3 consists of 16 residues. The chain's CDR3 is CASSLGAGTEKETQYF. DNA of the CDR3: TGCGCCAGCAGCTTGGGGGCAGGAACGGAAAAAGAGACCCAGTACTTC.

The rearrangement joins TRBV7-9 to TRBJ1-6, with 8 bases identical to TRBD1. The trim removed 6 bases at V and 7 bases at J, leaving 8 bases unmatched. The CDR3 is 15 residues long. Germline V gene data show CDR1 as SEHNR and CDR2 as FQNEAQ (reference sequence). CDR3 amino acids: CASSGWTGSNSPLHF. For the CDR3, the DNA is TGTGCCAGCAGTGGGTGGACAGGGTCGAATTCACCCCTCCACTTT.